This T cell receptor beta chain was captured by sequencing in a study of cytomegalovirus exposure and HLA in healthy donors. Study-level information: Findings of an earlier analysis included roughly 110 million unique TCR beta sequences from 190 million or so T cells.

Whole-study results and caveats: Follow-up analysis found HLA locus-dependent TCR association rates, highest for DRB1 and lowest for HLA-C. Usually a TCR sequence was rare, but some public TCRs were found in many donors.

13 Jbeta primers and 60 Vbeta primers were used for the PCR. Method: immunoSEQ multiplex PCR; TCRdb's copy keeps in-frame clones and lacks some. The sample holds 75,000 to 90,000 clones, approximately 69% seen once. CDR3 length: 14 amino acids. V was pared by 3 bases and J by 3 bases, with 9 bases between. Looked up from germline, CDR1 is KGHSH and CDR2 is LQKENI. The table lists this clone with a few counts. No antigen is known for it. The TCR sequence derives from a man aged 25 to 45 in good health and CMV-seropositive. The genes are TRBV18 and TRBJ1-5, with D possibly TRBD1 on 5 matching bases. Sample: PBMCs. CDR3 nucleotide sequence: TGTGCCAGCTCACCCCGACAGCTCAATCAGCCCCAGCATTTT. Its translation: CASSPRQLNQPQHF.